The 23 T cell receptor beta chains below were found in one sample sequenced in a study of T cells expressing NK-cell markers. TCRdb processed the 5' RACE reads again and assigns one entry to each CDR3 protein, with no DNA. This table holds some 140,000 distinct CDR3 sequences. The sample was blood T cells: a sorted CD56 or NKG2C T cell subset, CD4+ or CD8+ T cells, or bulk PBMC T cells (not recorded which). The receptor set was obtained from a woman between 50 and 59 years old in good health.

J is TRBJ1-2 and V is TRBV11-2; the D call from TCRdb, TRBD1, cannot be confirmed without DNA. Germline lookup yields CDR1 SGHAT and CDR2 FQNNGV. The CDR3 is 16 residues long. This chain's CDR3 is CASSSPGTSLYYGYTF.

This chain links TRBV12-3 or TRBV12-4 with TRBJ1-5; TCRdb selects TRBD1, and the lack of DNA leaves this call unchecked. The CDR3 is 14 residues long. Here the CDR3 reads CASSLQDSQAPQHF.

This rearrangement joins TRBV5-1 to TRBJ2-6; TCRdb gives TRBD1 as the D gene, but with no DNA this cannot be confirmed. CDR3 length: 16 amino acids. Germline CDR1 SGHRS, CDR2 YFSETQ. CDR3 in amino acids: CASSLAGVSGANVLTF.

The chain combines TRBV19 with TRBJ1-1. This CDR3 spans 13 amino acids. CDR1 and CDR2 (germline): LNHDA, SQIVND (reference sequence). CDR3 protein: CASSMGSSTEAFF.

This chain connects TRBV10-3 to TRBJ2-1. Germline V gene lookup returns CDR1 ENHRY and CDR2 SYGVKD. There are 15 residues in the CDR3. This CDR3 reads CAISGRATTYNEQFF.

The CDR3 here is CASSQPTSGKNIQYF. This chain uses TRBV4-2 with TRBJ2-4; as DNA is missing, the TRBD2 call by TCRdb cannot be tested. This CDR3 comprises 15 residues. Looked up from germline, CDR1 is LGHNA and CDR2 is YNFKEQ.

The rearrangement joins TRBV9 to TRBJ2-1; TCRdb picks TRBD2, but there is no DNA to check that call. CDR1 is SGDLS and CDR2 is YYNGEE in the germline V gene. There are 16 residues in the CDR3. CDR3 sequence reads: CASSVEEGEYYNEQFF.

The rearrangement joins TRBV5-1 to TRBJ2-1; with no DNA, the TCRdb D assignment of TRBD2 cannot be verified. From germline, CDR1 is SGHRS and CDR2 YFSETQ. The CDR3 sequence is 16 residues long. CDR3 loop: CASSLHSGRAYNEQFF.

The chain is built from TRBV6-6 and TRBJ2-3; with no DNA, the TCRdb D assignment of TRBD1 cannot be verified. The CDR3 is 16 residues long. The germline gives CDR1 MNHNY, CDR2 SVGAGI (reference sequence). CDR3 residues: CASRSHPRTSTDTQYF.

This chain connects TRBV11-3 to TRBJ2-4; without DNA, the TCRdb call of TRBD1 cannot be checked. Germline V gene lookup returns CDR1 SGHNT and CDR2 YENEEA. This CDR3 region has 14 residues. This CDR3 is CASSPRQVLGIQYF. Full variable domain (rest looked up from reference TRBV11-3 and TRBJ2-4): EAGVVQSPRYKIIEKKQPVAFWCNPISGHNTLYWYLQNLGQGPELLIRYENEEAVDDSQLPKDRFSAERLKGVDSTLKIQPAELGDSAVYLCASSPRQVLGIQYFGAGTRLSVL.

The rearrangement uses TRBV2 and TRBJ2-5; the TCRdb D gene call, TRBD2, has no DNA to confirm it. In germline, CDR1 is SNHLY, CDR2 FYNNEI. The CDR3 loop spans 16 amino acids. CDR3 residues: CASSGLAGLNWETQYF. Full variable domain (remainder filled in from reference TRBV2 and TRBJ2-5): EPEVTQTPSHQVTQMGQEVILRCVPISNHLYFYWYRQILGQKVEFLVSFYNNEISEKSEIFDDQFSVERPDGSNFTLKIRSTKLEDSAMYFCASSGLAGLNWETQYFGPGTRLLVL.

The chain links TRBV11-2 to TRBJ2-2; TCRdb gives TRBD2 as the D gene, but with no DNA this cannot be confirmed. Looked up from germline, CDR1 is SGHAT and CDR2 is FQNNGV. The CDR3 covers 19 residues. This CDR3 reads CASSLAGLAGPPNTGELFF.

The chain combines TRBV24-1 with TRBJ2-1; without DNA, the TCRdb call of TRBD2 cannot be checked. From germline, CDR1 is KGHDR and CDR2 SFDVKD. This CDR3 comprises 13 residues. CDR3 loop: CATSDAEGRNGFF.

V gene TRBV27 combines with J gene TRBJ1-5. The germline CDR1 and CDR2 sequences are MNHEY and SMNVEV (reference sequence). The CDR3 runs to 14 residues. The CDR3 protein is CASSSIHGNQPQHF.

The chain recombines TRBV6-1 with TRBJ1-5; TCRdb designates TRBD1, a call that cannot be tested without DNA. Looked up from germline, CDR1 is MNHNS and CDR2 is SASEGT. The CDR3 contains 16 residues. The CDR3 spells CASSVDRGGAYQPQHF.

V usage is TRBV5-1 and J usage is TRBJ2-2; TCRdb lists TRBD2, though no DNA is available to test this call. This CDR3 contains 13 residues. Looked up from germline, CDR1 is SGHRS and CDR2 is YFSETQ. CDR3 region: CASSRTSFGELFF.

This sequence joins TRBV5-1 and TRBJ2-2; TCRdb's D call of TRBD2 is untestable without DNA. This CDR3 is 16 amino acids long. Germline V gives CDR1 SGHRS, CDR2 YFSETQ. CDR3 region: CASSLWARTNTGELFF.

This chain uses TRBV29-1 with TRBJ2-1; the TRBD2 assignment by TCRdb is unverifiable without DNA. Germline V gives CDR1 SQVTM, CDR2 ANQGSEA. The length of the CDR3 is 14 residues. CDR3 amino acids: CSVETSGSYNEQFF.

V usage is TRBV18 and J usage is TRBJ1-1. The CDR3 covers 13 residues. CDR1 KGHSH and CDR2 LQKENI come from the germline V gene. The CDR3 is CASSPTRFAEAFF.

This rearrangement joins TRBV11-3 to TRBJ2-1; TCRdb outputs TRBD2, but without DNA this stays unchecked. In germline, CDR1 is SGHNT, CDR2 YENEEA. The CDR3 is 15 residues long. This CDR3 reads CASSLIAAIYNEQFF.

The V call is TRBV5-5, the J call TRBJ2-1; TCRdb outputs TRBD2, but without DNA this stays unchecked. The length of the CDR3 is 17 residues. Germline-derived CDR1 and CDR2 are SGHKS and YYEKEE (reference sequence). CDR3 sequence: CASSSDGDFWSYNEQFF.

The V and J genes are TRBV6-5 and TRBJ1-6; TCRdb returns TRBD1, unconfirmable since there is no DNA. The length of the CDR3 is 14 residues. Per the germline V gene, CDR1 is MNHEY and CDR2 is SVGAGI. The CDR3 reads CASSPGAVSTPLHF.

The rearrangement uses TRBV5-1 and TRBJ1-1; TCRdb gives TRBD1 as the D gene, but with no DNA this cannot be confirmed. Per germline, CDR1 SGHRS and CDR2 YFSETQ. This CDR3 comprises 15 residues. The CDR3 loop reads CASSPRDRLNTEAFF.